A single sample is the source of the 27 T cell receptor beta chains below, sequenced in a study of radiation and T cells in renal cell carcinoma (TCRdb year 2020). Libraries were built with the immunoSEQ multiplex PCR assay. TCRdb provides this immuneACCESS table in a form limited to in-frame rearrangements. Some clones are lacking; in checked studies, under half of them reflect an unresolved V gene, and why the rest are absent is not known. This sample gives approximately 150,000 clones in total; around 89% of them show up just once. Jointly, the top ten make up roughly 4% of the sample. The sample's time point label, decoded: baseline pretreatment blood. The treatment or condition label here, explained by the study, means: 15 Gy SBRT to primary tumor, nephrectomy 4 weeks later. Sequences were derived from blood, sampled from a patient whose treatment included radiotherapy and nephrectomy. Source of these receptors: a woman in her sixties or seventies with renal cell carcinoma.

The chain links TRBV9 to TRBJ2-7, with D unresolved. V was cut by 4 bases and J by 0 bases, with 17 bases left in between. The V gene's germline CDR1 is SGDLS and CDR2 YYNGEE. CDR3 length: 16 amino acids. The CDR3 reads CASSSNPGLVSYEQYF. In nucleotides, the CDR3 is TGTGCCAGCAGCTCCAATCCGGGCCTAGTCTCCTACGAGCAGTACTTC.

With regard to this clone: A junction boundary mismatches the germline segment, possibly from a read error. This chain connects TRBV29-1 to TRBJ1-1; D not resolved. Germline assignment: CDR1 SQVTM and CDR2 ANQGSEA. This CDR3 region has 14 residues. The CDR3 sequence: CSVYWRTGDTKAFF. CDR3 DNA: TGCAGCGTTTACTGGCGGACCGGCGACACTAAAGCTTTCTTT.

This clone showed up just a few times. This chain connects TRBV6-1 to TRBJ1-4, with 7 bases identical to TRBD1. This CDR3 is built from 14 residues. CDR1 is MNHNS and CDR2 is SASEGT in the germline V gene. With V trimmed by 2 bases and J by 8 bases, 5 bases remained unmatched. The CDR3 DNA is TGTGCCAGCAGTGAACCCCACAGGGGAGAAAAACTGTTTTTT. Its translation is CASSEPHRGEKLFF.

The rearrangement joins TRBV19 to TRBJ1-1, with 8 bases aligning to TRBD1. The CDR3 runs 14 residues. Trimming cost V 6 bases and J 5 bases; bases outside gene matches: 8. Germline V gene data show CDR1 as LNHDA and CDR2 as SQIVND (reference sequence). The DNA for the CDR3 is TGTGCCAGTAGAGACAGGGGCGCAGAAACTGAAGCTTTCTTT. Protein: CASRDRGAETEAFF.

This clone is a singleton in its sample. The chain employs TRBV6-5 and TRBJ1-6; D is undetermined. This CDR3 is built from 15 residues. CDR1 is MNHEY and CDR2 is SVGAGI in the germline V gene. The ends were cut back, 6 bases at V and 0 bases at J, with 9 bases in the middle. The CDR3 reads CASRTQSSYNSPLHF. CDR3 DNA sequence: TGTGCCAGCAGAACACAGAGCTCCTATAATTCACCCCTCCACTTT.

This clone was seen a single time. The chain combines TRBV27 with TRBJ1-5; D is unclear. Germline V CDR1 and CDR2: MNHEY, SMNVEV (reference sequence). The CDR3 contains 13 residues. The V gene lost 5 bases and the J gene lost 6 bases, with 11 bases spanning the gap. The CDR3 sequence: CASSPEGLQPQHF. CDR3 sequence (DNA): TGTGCCAGCAGTCCGGAAGGGCTTCAGCCCCAGCATTTT.

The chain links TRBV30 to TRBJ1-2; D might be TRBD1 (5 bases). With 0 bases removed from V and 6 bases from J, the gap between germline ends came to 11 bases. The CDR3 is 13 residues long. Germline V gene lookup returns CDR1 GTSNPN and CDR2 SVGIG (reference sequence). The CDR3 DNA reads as TGTGCCTGGAGTGTCGCAGGGTGGGATGGCTACACCTTC. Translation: CAWSVAGWDGYTF.

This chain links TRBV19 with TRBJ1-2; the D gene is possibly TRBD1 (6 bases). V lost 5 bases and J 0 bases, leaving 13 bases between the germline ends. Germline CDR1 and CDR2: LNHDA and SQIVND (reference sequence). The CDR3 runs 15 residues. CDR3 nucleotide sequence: TGTGCCAGTAGTGTTACAGGGCACTCTAACTATGGCTACACCTTC. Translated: CASSVTGHSNYGYTF.

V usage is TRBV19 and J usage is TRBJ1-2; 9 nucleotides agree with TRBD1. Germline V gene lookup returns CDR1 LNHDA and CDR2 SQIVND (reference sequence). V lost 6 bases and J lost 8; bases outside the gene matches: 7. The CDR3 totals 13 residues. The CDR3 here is CASSRGQGGGYTF. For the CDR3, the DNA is TGTGCCAGTAGCCGGGGACAGGGAGGCGGCTACACCTTC.

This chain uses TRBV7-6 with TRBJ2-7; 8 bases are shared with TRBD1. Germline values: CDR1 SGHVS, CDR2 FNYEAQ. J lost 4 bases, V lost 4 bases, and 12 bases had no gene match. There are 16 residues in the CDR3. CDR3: CASSSMGTGGLYEQYF. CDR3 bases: TGTGCCAGCAGCTCGATGGGCACAGGGGGATTGTACGAGCAGTACTTC.

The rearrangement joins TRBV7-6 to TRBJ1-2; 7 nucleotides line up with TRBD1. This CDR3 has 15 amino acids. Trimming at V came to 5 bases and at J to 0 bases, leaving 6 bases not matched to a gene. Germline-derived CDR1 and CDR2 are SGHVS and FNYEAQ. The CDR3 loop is CASSHGDRTNYGYTF. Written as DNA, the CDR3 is TGTGCCAGCAGCCACGGGGACAGAACTAACTATGGCTACACCTTC.

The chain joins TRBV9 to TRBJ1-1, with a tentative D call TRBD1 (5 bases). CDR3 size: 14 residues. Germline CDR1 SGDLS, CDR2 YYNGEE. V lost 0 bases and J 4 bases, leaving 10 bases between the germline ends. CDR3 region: CASSVEPDTTEAFF. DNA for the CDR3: TGTGCCAGCAGCGTAGAACCGGACACCACTGAAGCTTTCTTT.

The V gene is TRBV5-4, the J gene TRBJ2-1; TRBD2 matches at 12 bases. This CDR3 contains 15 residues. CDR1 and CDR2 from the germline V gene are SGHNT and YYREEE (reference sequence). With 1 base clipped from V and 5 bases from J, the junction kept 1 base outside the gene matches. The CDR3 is CASSLTSGGHNEQFF. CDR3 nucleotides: TGTGCCAGCAGCTTGACTAGCGGGGGGCACAATGAGCAGTTCTTC.

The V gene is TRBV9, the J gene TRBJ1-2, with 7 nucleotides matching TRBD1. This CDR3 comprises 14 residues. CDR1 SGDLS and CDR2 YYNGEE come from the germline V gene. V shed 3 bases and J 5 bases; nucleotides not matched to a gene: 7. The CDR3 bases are TGTGCCAGCAGCGCAGGGGGTCACGGTTATGGCTACACCTTC. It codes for CASSAGGHGYGYTF. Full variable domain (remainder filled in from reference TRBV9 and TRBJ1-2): DSGVTQTPKHLITATGQRVTLRCSPRSGDLSVYWYQQSLDQGLQFLIQYYNGEERAKGNILERFSAQQFPDLHSELNLSSLELGDSALYFCASSAGGHGYGYTFGSGTRLTVV.

CDR3 in amino acids: CASSGTGGGYGYTF. CDR3 DNA sequence: TGTGCCAGCAGCGGTACAGGGGGCGGGTATGGCTACACCTTC. The gene calls are TRBV9 and TRBJ1-2; 9 bases agree with TRBD1. The germline CDR1 and CDR2 sequences are SGDLS and YYNGEE. The J segment lost 5 bases and the V segment lost 3 bases, leaving 5 bases of the junction unmatched. This CDR3 region has 14 residues.

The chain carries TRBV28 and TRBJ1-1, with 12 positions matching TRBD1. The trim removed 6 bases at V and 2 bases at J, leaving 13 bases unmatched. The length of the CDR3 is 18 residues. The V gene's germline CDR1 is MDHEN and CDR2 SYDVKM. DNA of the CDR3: TGTGCCAGCAGACTACCAGCTGGGACAGGGGGCCGCAACACTGAAGCTTTCTTT. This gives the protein CASRLPAGTGGRNTEAFF. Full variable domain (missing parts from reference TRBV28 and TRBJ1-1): DVKVTQSSRYLVKRTGEKVFLECVQDMDHENMFWYRQDPGLGLRLIYFSYDVKMKEKGDIPEGYSVSREKKERFSLILESASTNQTSMYLCASRLPAGTGGRNTEAFFGQGTRLTVV.

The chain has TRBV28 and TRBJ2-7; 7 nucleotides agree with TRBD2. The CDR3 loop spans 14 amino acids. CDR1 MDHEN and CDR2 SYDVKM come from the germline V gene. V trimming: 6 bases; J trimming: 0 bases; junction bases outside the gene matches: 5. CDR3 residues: CASSPGGSSYEQYF. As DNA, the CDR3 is TGTGCCAGCAGCCCCGGGGGGAGCTCCTACGAGCAGTACTTC.

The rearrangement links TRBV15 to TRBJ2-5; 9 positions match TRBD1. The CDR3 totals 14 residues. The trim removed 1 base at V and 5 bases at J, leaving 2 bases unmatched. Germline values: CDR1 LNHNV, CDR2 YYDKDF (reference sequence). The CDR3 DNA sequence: TGTGCCACCAGCAGAGGGGACAGGGTGGAGACCCAGTACTTC. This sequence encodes CATSRGDRVETQYF.

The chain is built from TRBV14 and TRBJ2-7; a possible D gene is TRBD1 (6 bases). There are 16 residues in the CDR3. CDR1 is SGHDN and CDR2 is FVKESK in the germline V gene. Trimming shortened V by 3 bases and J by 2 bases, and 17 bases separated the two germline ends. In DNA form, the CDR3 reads TGTGCCAGCAGCCACAAGACAGGCGGCTTTACCTACGAGCAGTACTTC. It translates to CASSHKTGGFTYEQYF. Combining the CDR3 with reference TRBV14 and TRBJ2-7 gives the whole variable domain EAGVTQFPSHSVIEKGQTVTLRCDPISGHDNLYWYRRVMGKEIKFLLHFVKESKQDESGMPNNRFLAERTGGTYSTLKVQPAELEDSGVYFCASSHKTGGFTYEQYFGPGTRLTVT.

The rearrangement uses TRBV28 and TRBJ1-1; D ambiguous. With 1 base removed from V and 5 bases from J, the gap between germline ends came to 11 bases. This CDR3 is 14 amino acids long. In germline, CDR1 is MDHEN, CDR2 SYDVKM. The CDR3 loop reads CASSLFSPGTEAFF. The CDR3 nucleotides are TGTGCCAGCAGTTTATTCTCCCCGGGAACTGAAGCTTTCTTT.

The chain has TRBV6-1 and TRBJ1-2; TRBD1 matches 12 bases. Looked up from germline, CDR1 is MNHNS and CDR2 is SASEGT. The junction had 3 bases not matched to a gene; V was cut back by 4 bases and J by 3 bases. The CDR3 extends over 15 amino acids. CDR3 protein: CASSVGTGGYYGYTF. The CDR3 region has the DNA TGTGCCAGCAGTGTCGGGACAGGGGGCTACTATGGCTACACCTTC.

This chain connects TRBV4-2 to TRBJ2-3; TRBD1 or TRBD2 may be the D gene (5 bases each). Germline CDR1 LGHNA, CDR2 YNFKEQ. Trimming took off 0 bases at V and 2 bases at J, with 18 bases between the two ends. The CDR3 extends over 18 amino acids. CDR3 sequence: CASSQDLRRAGTTDTQYF. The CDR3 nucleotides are TGTGCCAGCAGCCAAGATCTGCGGCGGGCAGGGACCACAGATACGCAGTATTTT.

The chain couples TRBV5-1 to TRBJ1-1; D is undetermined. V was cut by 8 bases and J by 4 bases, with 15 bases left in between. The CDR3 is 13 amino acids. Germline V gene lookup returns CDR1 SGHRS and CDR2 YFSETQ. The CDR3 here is CASRRPSSTEAFF. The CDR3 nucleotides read TGCGCCAGTCGTCGGCCGTCCAGCACTGAAGCTTTCTTT.

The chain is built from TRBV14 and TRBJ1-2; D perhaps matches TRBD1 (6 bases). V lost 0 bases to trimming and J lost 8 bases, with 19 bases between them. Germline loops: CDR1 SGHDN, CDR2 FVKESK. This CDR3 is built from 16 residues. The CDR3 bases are TGTGCCAGCAGCCAAGATCATCACAGGGTATCAGACGGCTACACCTTC. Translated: CASSQDHHRVSDGYTF.

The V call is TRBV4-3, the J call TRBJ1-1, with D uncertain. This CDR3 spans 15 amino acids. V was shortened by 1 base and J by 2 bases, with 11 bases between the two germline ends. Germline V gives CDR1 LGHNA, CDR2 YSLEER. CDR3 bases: TGCGCCAGCAGCCAAGTAGGGCTGGGCAACACTGAAGCTTTCTTT. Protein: CASSQVGLGNTEAFF.

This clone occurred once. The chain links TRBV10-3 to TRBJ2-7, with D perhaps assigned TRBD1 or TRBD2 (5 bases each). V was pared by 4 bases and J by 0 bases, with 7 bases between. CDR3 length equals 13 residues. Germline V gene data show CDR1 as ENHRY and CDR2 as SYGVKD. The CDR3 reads CAISGDGSYEQYF. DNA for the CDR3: TGTGCCATCAGTGGGGACGGCTCCTACGAGCAGTACTTC.

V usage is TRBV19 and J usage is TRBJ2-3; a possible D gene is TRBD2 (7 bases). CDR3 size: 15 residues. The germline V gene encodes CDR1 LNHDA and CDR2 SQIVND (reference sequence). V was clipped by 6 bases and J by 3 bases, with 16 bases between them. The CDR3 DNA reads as TGTGCCAGTAGGGTCGGCGGGGGCTCGACAGATACGCAGTATTTT. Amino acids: CASRVGGGSTDTQYF.